What follows is one TCR beta chain and its context. The CDR3 is 14 amino acids. The V and J ends lost 4 bases and 5 bases respectively, with 12 bases between them. Per germline, CDR1 MNHEY and CDR2 SVGAGI. The sample belongs to a study of PD-L1 blockade in urothelial cancer. Background on the study: Analysis of blood occurred 3 weeks (second dose) and 6 weeks after treatment start.

This sample's time point: pretreatment peripheral blood. What went into each PCR as a spike was synthetic TCR analog templates. Method: immunoSEQ multiplex PCR; TCRdb's copy keeps in-frame clones and lacks some. In the table there are about 49,000 clones, about four fifths of which are singletons. The chain is built from TRBV6-5 and TRBJ2-1, with a weak D call TRBD2 (5 bases). This receptor was obtained from a man aged 70 or older with urothelial cancer. Sequencing was performed on PBMCs, taken around atezolizumab (anti-PD-L1) treatment. This CDR3 reads CASSFSAGDNEQFF. The CDR3, as DNA: TGTGCCAGCAGTTTCTCGGCCGGGGACAATGAGCAGTTCTTC.